These 6 T cell receptor beta chains were all obtained from the same sample, sequenced in a study of CD8+ T cells in alopecia areata. The treatment denotes: oral pan-JAK inhibitor, 5-10 mg twice daily. Extracted RNA was reverse transcribed, and the resulting cDNA served as sequencing template. Method: immunoSEQ multiplex PCR; TCRdb's copy keeps in-frame clones and lacks some. Here the sample spans about 190,000 clones, more than 55% being singletons. The sequenced sample was CD4+ T cells sorted from blood, obtained at week 4, from a patient treated with tofacitinib. All receptors come from a human donor with alopecia areata.

In its sample, this clone was seen once. The rearrangement uses TRBV7-9 and TRBJ2-2; 9 bases map to TRBD2. This CDR3 is 18 amino acids long. CDR1 and CDR2 (germline): SEHNR, FQNEAQ (reference sequence). J was trimmed by 1 base and V by 1 base; bases with no gene match: 7. CDR3 bases: TGTGCCAGCAGCTTAGGCGTGACTAGCGGAAGGAACACCGGGGAGCTGTTTTTT. Its protein is CASSLGVTSGRNTGELFF. Drawing the rest from reference TRBV7-9 and TRBJ2-2, the complete variable domain is DTGVSQNPRHKITKRGQNVTFRCDPISEHNRLYWYRQTLGQGPEFLTYFQNEAQLEKSRLLSDRFSAERPKGSFSTLEIQRTEQGDSAMYLCASSLGVTSGRNTGELFFGEGSRLTVL.

This clone came up once. The J gene is TRBJ2-1, the V gene TRBV30; TRBD2 is a possible D gene (5 bases). Germline V gives CDR1 GTSNPN, CDR2 SVGIG (reference sequence). V shed 3 bases and J shed 7 bases, with 19 bases lying between them. The CDR3 consists of 15 residues. Here the CDR3 DNA reads TGTGCCTGGAGCCTCCTCCGACGGCGGGTGAATGAGCAGTTCTTC. The encoded protein is CAWSLLRRRVNEQFF.

As for this clone: Other DNA sequences in this specimen translate into the identical CDR3. The rearrangement uses TRBV29-1 and TRBJ2-2, with D unresolved. This CDR3 region has 11 residues. With 4 bases removed from V and 4 bases from J, the gap between germline ends came to 4 bases. The germline V gene has CDR1 SQVTM and CDR2 ANQGSEA. This CDR3 reads CSVGGTGELFF. CDR3 in DNA: TGCAGCGTTGGCGGCACCGGGGAGCTGTTTTTT.

CDR3 sequence: CASSLVWDRLNTEAFF. CDR3 bases: TGTGCCAGCAGCTTAGTTTGGGACAGATTGAACACTGAAGCTTTCTTT. The chain is built from TRBV7-2 and TRBJ1-1; 7 positions match TRBD1. The V segment lost 1 base and the J segment 0 bases; nucleotides outside the gene matches: 5. CDR1 is SGHTA, CDR2 FQGNSA, per germline. The CDR3 covers 16 residues. The full variable domain, completed using reference TRBV7-2 and TRBJ1-1, is GAGVSQSPSNKVTEKGKDVELRCDPISGHTALYWYRQSLGQGLEFLIYFQGNSAPDKSGLPSDRFSAERTGGSVSTLTIQRTQQEDSAVYLCASSLVWDRLNTEAFFGQGTRLTVV.

This sequence joins TRBV7-2 and TRBJ2-5, with D unresolved. The germline V gene encodes CDR1 SGHTA and CDR2 FQGNSA. The CDR3 has 11 amino acids. Between the trimmed V and J ends, which lost 1 base and 8 bases, there was a span of 5 bases. CDR3 DNA: TGTGCCAGCAGCTTAGTCGGTACCCAGTACTTC. Translation gives CASSLVGTQYF.

The rearrangement joins TRBV30 to TRBJ2-3; 7 bases are shared with TRBD2. The germline gives CDR1 GTSNPN, CDR2 SVGIG (reference sequence). Trimming took 3 bases from V and 2 from J; bases not matched to a gene: 5. This CDR3 has 14 residues. CDR3 region: CAWRLAGTTDTQYF. CDR3 bases: TGTGCCTGGAGGTTAGCGGGCACCACAGATACGCAGTATTTT.